Included here is one TCR beta chain sequence, with context. This sample is drawn from a study of blood T cell repertoires in COVID-19. The protocol was immunoSEQ multiplex PCR, while the TCRdb copy is restricted to in-frame clones and leaves out a portion. The profile covers 80,000 to 130,000 clones, with roughly 92% appearing a single time and around 5.7% taken by the ten largest. This CDR3 region has 16 residues. The junction had 13 bases not matched to a gene; V was cut back by 5 bases and J by 8 bases. In germline, CDR1 is LNHDA, CDR2 SQIVND (reference sequence). Material for sequencing was peripheral blood. The origin of this receptor is a man aged 70-80 years with acute or convalescent COVID-19. The chain is built from TRBV19 and TRBJ2-1, with TRBD2 matching over 9 bases. This CDR3 reads CASSVLGRGGSDEQFF. CDR3 bases: TGTGCCAGTAGTGTATTGGGGCGGGGGGGAAGCGATGAGCAGTTCTTC.